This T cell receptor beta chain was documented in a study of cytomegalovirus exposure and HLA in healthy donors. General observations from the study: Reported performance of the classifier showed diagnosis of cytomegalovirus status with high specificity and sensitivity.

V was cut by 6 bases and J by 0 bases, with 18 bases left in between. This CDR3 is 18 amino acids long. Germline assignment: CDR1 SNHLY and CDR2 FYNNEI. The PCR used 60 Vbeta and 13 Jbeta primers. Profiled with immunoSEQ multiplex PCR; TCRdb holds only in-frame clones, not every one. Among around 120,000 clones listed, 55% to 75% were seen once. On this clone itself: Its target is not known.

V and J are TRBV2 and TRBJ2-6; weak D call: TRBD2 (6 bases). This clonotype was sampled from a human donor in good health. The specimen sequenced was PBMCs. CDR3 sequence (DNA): TGTGCCAGCAGCCCCCTCGGGGGTCCCGTCTCTGGGGCCAACGTCCTGACTTTC. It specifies CASSPLGGPVSGANVLTF.